This T cell receptor beta chain came from a study of blood T cell repertoires in COVID-19. Profiled with immunoSEQ multiplex PCR; TCRdb holds only in-frame clones, not every one. The sample includes about 140,000 clones, 87% of them seen just once. V lost 1 base, J lost 3 bases, and 5 bases stayed unmatched. This CDR3 region has 16 residues. The germline V gene has CDR1 LNHDA and CDR2 SQIVND (reference sequence). The sample taken for sequencing was PBMCs or T cells enriched from blood (not recorded which). The receptor's source is a man in his 60s who had recovered from COVID-19. The chain is built from TRBV19 and TRBJ1-5; 8 nucleotides match TRBD1. CDR3 nucleotides: TGTGCCAGTAGTATAGGACAGGGGATATTCAATCAGCCCCAGCATTTT. The encoded protein is CASSIGQGIFNQPQHF.